The following is a T cell receptor beta chain sequence with its context. Its antigen is not identified. The data belong to a study of cytomegalovirus exposure and HLA in healthy donors. The study's findings and limits: Follow-up analysis later connected one missense variant in DCLRE1C with trimming of TCR beta V- and J-genes. The classifier reportedly diagnosed cytomegalovirus status with high specificity and sensitivity. Sequences of the TCR beta chain were said to predict the HLA-A and HLA-B alleles of most subjects accurately.

It was with 60 Vbeta and 13 Jbeta primers that the PCR ran. Here immunoSEQ multiplex PCR was the method, and the copy in TCRdb shows in-frame clones only, minus some. This sample's table has 80,000 to 95,000 clones. The TCR comes from a woman aged 25 to 39 in good health and CMV-seronegative. The sequencing sample was made of PBMCs.

CDR3 DNA: TGTGCCAGCAGTGAATTAGGGACAGGGGGTGACGAGCAGTACTTC. It yields the protein CASSELGTGGDEQYF. V usage is TRBV25-1 and J usage is TRBJ2-7, with 11 bases that match TRBD1. The V gene end was trimmed by 1 base and the J gene end by 5 bases; junction bases not matched to a gene: 4. The CDR3 runs 15 residues. Germline CDR1 is MGHDK and CDR2 is SYGVNS.